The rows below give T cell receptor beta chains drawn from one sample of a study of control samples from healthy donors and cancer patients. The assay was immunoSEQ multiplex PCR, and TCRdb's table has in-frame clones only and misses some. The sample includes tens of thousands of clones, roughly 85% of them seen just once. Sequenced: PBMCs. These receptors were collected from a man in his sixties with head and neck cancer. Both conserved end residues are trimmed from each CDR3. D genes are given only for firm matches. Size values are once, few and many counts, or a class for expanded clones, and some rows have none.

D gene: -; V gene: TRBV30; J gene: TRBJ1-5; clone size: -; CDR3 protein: AWSTDSNQPQH
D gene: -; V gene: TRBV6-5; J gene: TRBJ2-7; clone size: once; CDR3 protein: ASLTPARRYEQY
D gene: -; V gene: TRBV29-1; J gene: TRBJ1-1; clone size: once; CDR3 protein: SVERQGGTEAF
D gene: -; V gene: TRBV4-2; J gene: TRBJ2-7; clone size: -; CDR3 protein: ASKAPRYEQY
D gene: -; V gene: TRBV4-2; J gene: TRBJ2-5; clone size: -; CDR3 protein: ASSQDKGTTYQETQY
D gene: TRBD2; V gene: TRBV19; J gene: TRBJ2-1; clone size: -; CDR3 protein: ASSIGLAGGYNEQF
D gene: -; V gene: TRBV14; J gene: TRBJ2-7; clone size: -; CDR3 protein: ASNQLQGSYEQY
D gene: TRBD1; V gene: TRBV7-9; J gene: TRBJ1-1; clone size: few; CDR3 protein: ASSPGGQGFLTEAF
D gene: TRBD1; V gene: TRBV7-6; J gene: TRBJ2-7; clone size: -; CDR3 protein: ASSSYDRVAHEQY
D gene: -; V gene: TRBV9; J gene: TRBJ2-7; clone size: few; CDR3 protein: ASSAEGRIYEQY
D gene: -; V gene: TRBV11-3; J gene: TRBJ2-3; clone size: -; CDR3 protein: ASSLDGVSTDTQY
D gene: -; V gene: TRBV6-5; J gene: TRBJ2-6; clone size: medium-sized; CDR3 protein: ASSRDSSGANVLT
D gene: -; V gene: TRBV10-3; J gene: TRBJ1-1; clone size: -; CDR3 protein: AISATTEGAEAF
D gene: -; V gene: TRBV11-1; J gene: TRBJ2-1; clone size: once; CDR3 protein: ASSLAGNTKEQF
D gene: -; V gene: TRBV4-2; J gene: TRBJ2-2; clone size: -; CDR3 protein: ASSQDFNSGELF
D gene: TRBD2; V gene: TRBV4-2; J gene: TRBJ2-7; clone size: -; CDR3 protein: ASSQLISGINEQY
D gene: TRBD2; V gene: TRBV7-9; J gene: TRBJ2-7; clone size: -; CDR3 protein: ASSPESGGSSYEQY
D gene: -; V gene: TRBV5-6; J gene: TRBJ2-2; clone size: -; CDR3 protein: ASSPENTGELF
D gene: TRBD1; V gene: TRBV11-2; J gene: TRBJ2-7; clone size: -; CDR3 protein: ASSPGQGFYEQY
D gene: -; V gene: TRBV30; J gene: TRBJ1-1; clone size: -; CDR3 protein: AWSVGGVAL
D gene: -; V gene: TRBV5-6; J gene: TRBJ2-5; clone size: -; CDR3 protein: ASSLRQTQY
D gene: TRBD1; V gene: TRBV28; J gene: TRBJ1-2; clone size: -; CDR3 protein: ASSLGQGAGGYT
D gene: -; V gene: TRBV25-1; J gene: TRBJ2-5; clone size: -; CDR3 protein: ASSEYSPPQETQY
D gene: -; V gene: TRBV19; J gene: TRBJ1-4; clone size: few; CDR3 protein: ASSTRASGKLF
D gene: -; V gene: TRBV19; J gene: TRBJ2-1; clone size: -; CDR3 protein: ASREGGTRSYNEQF
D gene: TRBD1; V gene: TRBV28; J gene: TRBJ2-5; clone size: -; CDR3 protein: ASSAGQVRTQY
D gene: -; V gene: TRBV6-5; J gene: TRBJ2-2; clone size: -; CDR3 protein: ASSWNTGELF
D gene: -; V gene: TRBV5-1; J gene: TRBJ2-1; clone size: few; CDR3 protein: ASSLWGERDNEQF
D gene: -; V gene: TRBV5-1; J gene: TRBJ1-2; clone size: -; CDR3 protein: ASSVSGTQYGYT
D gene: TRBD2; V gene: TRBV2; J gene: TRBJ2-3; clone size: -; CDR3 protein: ASMNGGFTDTQY
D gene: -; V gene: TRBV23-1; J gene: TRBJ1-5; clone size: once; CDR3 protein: ASSQGLGGD
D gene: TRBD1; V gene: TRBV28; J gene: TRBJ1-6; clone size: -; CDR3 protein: ASRPRDRGNSPLH
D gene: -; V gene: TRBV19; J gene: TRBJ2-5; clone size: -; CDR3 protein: ASSLTDGARGPAGTQY
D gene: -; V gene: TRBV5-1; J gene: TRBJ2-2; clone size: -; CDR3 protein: ASSLWTTSTGELF
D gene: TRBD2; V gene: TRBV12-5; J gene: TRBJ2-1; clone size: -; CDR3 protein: ASSPGLVGNEQF
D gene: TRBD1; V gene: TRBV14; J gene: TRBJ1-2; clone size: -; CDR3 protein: ASSSAGQYYGYT